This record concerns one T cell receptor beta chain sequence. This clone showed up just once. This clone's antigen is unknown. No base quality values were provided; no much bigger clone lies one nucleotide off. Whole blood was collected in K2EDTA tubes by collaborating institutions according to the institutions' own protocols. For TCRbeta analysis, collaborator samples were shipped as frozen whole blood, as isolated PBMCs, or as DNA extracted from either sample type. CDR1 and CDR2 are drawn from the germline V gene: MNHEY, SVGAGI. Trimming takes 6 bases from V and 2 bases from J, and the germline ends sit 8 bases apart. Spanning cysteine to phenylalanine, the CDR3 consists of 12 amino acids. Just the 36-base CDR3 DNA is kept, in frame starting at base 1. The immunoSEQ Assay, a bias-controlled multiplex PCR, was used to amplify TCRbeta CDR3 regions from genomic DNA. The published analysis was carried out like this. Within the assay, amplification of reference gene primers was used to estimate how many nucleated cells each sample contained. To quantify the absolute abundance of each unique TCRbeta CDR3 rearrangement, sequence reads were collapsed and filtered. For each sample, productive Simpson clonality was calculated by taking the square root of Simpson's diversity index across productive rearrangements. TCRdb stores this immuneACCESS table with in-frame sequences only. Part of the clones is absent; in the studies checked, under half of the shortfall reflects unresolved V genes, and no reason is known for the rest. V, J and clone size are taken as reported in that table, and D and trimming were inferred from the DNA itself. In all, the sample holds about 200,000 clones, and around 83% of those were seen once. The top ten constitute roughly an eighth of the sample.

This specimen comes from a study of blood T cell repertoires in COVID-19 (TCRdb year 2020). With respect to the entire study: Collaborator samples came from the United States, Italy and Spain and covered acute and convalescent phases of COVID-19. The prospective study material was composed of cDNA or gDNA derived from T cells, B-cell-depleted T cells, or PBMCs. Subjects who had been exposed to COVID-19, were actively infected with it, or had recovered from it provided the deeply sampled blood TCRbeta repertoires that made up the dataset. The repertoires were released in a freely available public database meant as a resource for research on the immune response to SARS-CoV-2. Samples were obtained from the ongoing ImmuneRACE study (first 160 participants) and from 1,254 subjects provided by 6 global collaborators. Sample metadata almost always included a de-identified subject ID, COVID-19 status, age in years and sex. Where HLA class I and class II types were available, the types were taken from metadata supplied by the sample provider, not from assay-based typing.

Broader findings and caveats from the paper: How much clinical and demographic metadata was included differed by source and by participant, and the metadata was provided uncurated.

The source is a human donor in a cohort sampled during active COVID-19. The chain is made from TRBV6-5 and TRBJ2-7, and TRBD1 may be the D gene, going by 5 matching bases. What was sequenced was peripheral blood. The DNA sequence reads TGTGCCAGCAGACAGGCCGCCTACGAGCAGTACTTC. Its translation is CASRQAAYEQYF.